This T cell receptor (beta chain) was identified during a study of blood T cell repertoires in COVID-19. Here immunoSEQ multiplex PCR was the method, and the copy in TCRdb shows in-frame clones only, minus some. The table lists roughly 150,000 clones, roughly 80% of them singletons. Input material: peripheral blood. The receptors come from a man in his 60s with acute or convalescent COVID-19.

The V and J genes are TRBV19 and TRBJ2-2; 10 bases are a match to TRBD2. Trimming took 3 bases from V and 4 from J; bases not matched to a gene: 8. This CDR3 is 17 amino acids long. Germline values: CDR1 LNHDA, CDR2 SQIVND (reference sequence). The CDR3 protein is CASSIPSGGALTGELFF. The CDR3 DNA reads TGTGCCAGTAGTATCCCCAGCGGGGGGGCCCTCACCGGGGAGCTGTTTTTT.